The 23 T cell receptor beta chains below come from one sample, sequenced in a study of blood T cell repertoires in COVID-19 (dated by TCRdb to the early 2020s). The library was prepared using the immunoSEQ multiplex PCR assay. TCRdb limited this immuneACCESS table to in-frame rearrangements with V and J called. A share of clones is missing; checked studies link under half to unresolved V genes, and the rest is unexplained. Here the sample has about 87,000 clones; around 86% occur a single time. Jointly, the top ten make up over 4% of the sample. The specimen sequenced was peripheral blood. The receptors originated from a middle-aged man with acute or convalescent COVID-19.

This clone was recorded only once. V and J are TRBV7-6 and TRBJ2-1, with D possibly matching TRBD2 (5 bases). The CDR3 is 16 residues long. In germline, CDR1 is SGHVS, CDR2 FNYEAQ. With 1 base removed from V and 2 bases from J, the gap between germline ends came to 12 bases. CDR3 in amino acids: CASSLGYRDTYNEQFF. As DNA, the CDR3 is TGTGCCAGCAGCTTAGGTTACCGGGATACCTACAATGAGCAGTTCTTC. Together with reference TRBV7-6 and TRBJ2-1, the CDR3 gives the full variable domain: GAGVSQSPRYKVTKRGQDVALRCDPISGHVSLYWYRQALGQGPEFLTYFNYEAQQDKSGLPNDRFSAERPEGSISTLTIQRTEQRDSAMYRCASSLGYRDTYNEQFFGPGTRLTVL.

CDR3 sequence reads: CAWSLQGSSPLHF. The DNA for the CDR3 is TGTGCCTGGAGTTTACAGGGGAGTTCACCCCTCCACTTT. The V and J genes are TRBV30 and TRBJ1-6, with 7 bases identical to TRBD1. V was clipped by 2 bases and J by 9 bases; unmatched bases: 4. This CDR3 is 13 amino acids long. Germline V CDR1 and CDR2: GTSNPN, SVGIG (reference sequence).

The chain combines TRBV15 with TRBJ1-4; no clear D gene. V was trimmed by 5 bases and J by 3 bases, leaving 13 bases between them. CDR3 length: 15 residues. In germline, CDR1 is LNHNV, CDR2 YYDKDF (reference sequence). The CDR3 nucleotides are TGTGCCACCAGCTCCCGACAAGCAGCTAATGAAAAACTGTTTTTT. This codes for CATSSRQAANEKLFF.

This sequence joins TRBV7-2 and TRBJ2-3; 7 positions match TRBD2. Trimming cost V 5 bases and J 6 bases; bases outside gene matches: 8. This CDR3 region has 14 residues. Germline values: CDR1 SGHTA, CDR2 FQGNSA. CDR3 residues: CASSKRGVRDTQYF. The CDR3 nucleotides read TGTGCCAGCAGCAAGCGGGGCGTCAGGGATACGCAGTATTTT. The full variable domain, with the rest looked up from reference TRBV7-2 and TRBJ2-3, is GAGVSQSPSNKVTEKGKDVELRCDPISGHTALYWYRQSLGQGLEFLIYFQGNSAPDKSGLPSDRFSAERTGGSVSTLTIQRTQQEDSAVYLCASSKRGVRDTQYFGPGTRLTVL.

The rearrangement joins TRBV7-9 to TRBJ1-1, with 8 bases fitting TRBD1. Germline V gene data show CDR1 as SEHNR and CDR2 as FQNEAQ (reference sequence). This CDR3 is 15 amino acids long. The trim removed 4 bases at V and 11 bases at J, leaving 15 bases unmatched. In DNA form, the CDR3 reads TGTGCCAGCAGCTCAAGGACAGGGCCGTCGGGAGAGGCTTTCTTT. It encodes CASSSRTGPSGEAFF.

The chain employs TRBV6-1 and TRBJ1-1, with D possibly being TRBD1 (5 bases). The CDR3 is 13 amino acids. The germline V gene encodes CDR1 MNHNS and CDR2 SASEGT. V lost 5 bases to trimming and J lost 7 bases, with 14 bases between them. This chain's CDR3 is CASSPGSPLEAFF. In DNA, the CDR3 is TGTGCCAGCAGTCCAGGGTCGCCCCTTGAAGCTTTCTTT.

This clone has only one observation. The chain has TRBV11-3 and TRBJ2-1, with 7 bases identical to TRBD1. Per germline, CDR1 SGHNT and CDR2 YENEEA. This CDR3 is built from 17 residues. V gave up 1 base and J gave up 3 bases; unmatched junction bases: 9. The CDR3 DNA reads TGTGCCAGCAGCTTAGGCAGGGGGAACCTTTTCTACAATGAGCAGTTCTTC. This codes for CASSLGRGNLFYNEQFF.

V usage is TRBV10-3 and J usage is TRBJ2-1, with D possibly matching TRBD2 (5 bases). The CDR3 has 14 amino acids. Trimming took off 6 bases at V and 0 bases at J, with 9 bases between the two ends. Germline lookup yields CDR1 ENHRY and CDR2 SYGVKD. CDR3 DNA: TGTGCCATCAGACGGGAAGACTCCTACAATGAGCAGTTCTTC. It codes for CAIRREDSYNEQFF.

This chain joins TRBV30 and TRBJ1-5, with D uncertain. Trimming shortened V by 2 bases and J by 6 bases, and 17 bases separated the two germline ends. CDR1 and CDR2 (germline): GTSNPN, SVGIG (reference sequence). CDR3 length: 15 amino acids. The DNA for the CDR3 is TGTGCCTGGAGTAGATCGGACTATAGAGTTCAGCCCCAGCATTTT. Translating gives CAWSRSDYRVQPQHF.

J is TRBJ2-1 and V is TRBV19; maybe TRBD2 (6 bases). The V end lost 8 bases, the J end lost 5 bases, and 16 bases lay between the germline ends. Germline V gives CDR1 LNHDA, CDR2 SQIVND (reference sequence). CDR3 length: 14 amino acids. CDR3 loop: CASRLVGLDNEQFF. For the CDR3, the DNA is TGTGCCAGTCGACTAGTAGGGCTCGACAATGAGCAGTTCTTC.

V gene TRBV27 combines with J gene TRBJ1-5, with TRBD1 matching 10 bases. Germline CDR1 and CDR2: MNHEY and SMNVEV (reference sequence). This CDR3 spans 16 amino acids. The J segment lost 7 bases and the V segment lost 4 bases, leaving 10 bases of the junction unmatched. The CDR3 here is CASSSIGGQGRQPQHF. CDR3 bases: TGTGCCAGCAGTTCGATTGGGGGACAGGGGAGACAGCCCCAGCATTTT.

This clone was seen only a few times. The chain joins TRBV5-6 to TRBJ2-6; 7 positions agree with TRBD1. This CDR3 region has 18 residues. V dropped 4 bases and J dropped 2; count of bases not matched to a gene: 12. The germline CDR1 and CDR2 sequences are SGHDT and YYEEEE. The CDR3 spells CASSPRDRTLPGANVLTF. DNA of the CDR3: TGTGCCAGCAGCCCGAGGGACAGAACTCTACCTGGGGCCAACGTCCTGACTTTC.

The chain joins TRBV18 to TRBJ2-1; 10 bases map to TRBD1. J gave up 7 bases and V 6 bases, and 6 bases lay outside the gene matches. Germline CDR1 and CDR2: KGHSH and LQKENI. The length of the CDR3 is 14 residues. The CDR3 DNA sequence: TGTGCCAGCTCTCCGGACAGGGGGTCAAATGAGCAGTTCTTC. It translates to CASSPDRGSNEQFF.

This chain's CDR3 is CATSGRAGTGDIQYF. The DNA of the CDR3 is TGTGCCACCAGCGGGAGAGCGGGCACTGGGGACATTCAGTACTTC. This chain links TRBV19 with TRBJ2-4; 8 bases are a match to TRBD2. Germline V gene sequence: CDR1 LNHDA, CDR2 SQIVND (reference sequence). Trimming cost V 10 bases and J 8 bases; bases outside gene matches: 16. The CDR3 covers 15 residues.

The V call is TRBV30, the J call TRBJ2-7, with 7 bases lining up with TRBD1. Per germline, CDR1 GTSNPN and CDR2 SVGIG (reference sequence). Trimming took 2 bases from V and 3 from J; bases not matched to a gene: 10. The length of the CDR3 is 15 residues. The CDR3 DNA sequence: TGTGCCTGGAGTCCCCTCGGGACAGCTGGCTACGAGCAGTACTTC. This translates into CAWSPLGTAGYEQYF.

J is TRBJ1-2 and V is TRBV30; 9 bases align to TRBD1. V shed 7 bases and J 8 bases; nucleotides not matched to a gene: 8. The V gene's germline CDR1 is GTSNPN and CDR2 SVGIG (reference sequence). CDR3 length: 12 amino acids. CDR3 protein: CASWDRVRGYTF. The CDR3 DNA reads TGTGCCTCATGGGACAGGGTGAGGGGCTACACCTTC. Together with reference TRBV30 and TRBJ1-2, the CDR3 gives the full variable domain: SQTIHQWPATLVQPVGSPLSLECTVEGTSNPNLYWYRQAAGRGLQLLFYSVGIGQISSEVPQNLSASRPQDRQFILSSKKLLLSDSGFYLCASWDRVRGYTFGSGTRLTVV.

The genes are TRBV15 and TRBJ2-3, with 10 bases that match TRBD1. The CDR3 is 16 amino acids. J lost 5 bases, V lost 0 bases, and 5 bases had no gene match. The germline V gene encodes CDR1 LNHNV and CDR2 YYDKDF (reference sequence). The DNA of the CDR3 is TGTGCCACCAGCAGAGAAGGGACAGGGGTTGTAGATACGCAGTATTTT. It codes for CATSREGTGVVDTQYF.

The gene calls are TRBV5-1 and TRBJ2-6; 11 bases map to TRBD1. Trimming cost V 2 bases and J 0 bases; bases outside gene matches: 4. The CDR3 runs to 18 residues. Germline CDR1 reads SGHRS; CDR2 reads YFSETQ. The CDR3 nucleotides are TGCGCCAGCAGCTTCCCCGGGACAGGGGGCTCTGGGGCCAACGTCCTGACTTTC. It specifies CASSFPGTGGSGANVLTF. Together with reference TRBV5-1 and TRBJ2-6, the CDR3 gives the full variable domain: KAGVTQTPRYLIKTRGQQVTLSCSPISGHRSVSWYQQTPGQGLQFLFEYFSETQRNKGNFPGRFSGRQFSNSRSEMNVSTLELGDSALYLCASSFPGTGGSGANVLTFGAGSRLTVL.

The rearrangement links TRBV12-3 or TRBV12-4 to TRBJ1-2, with 7 bases identical to TRBD1. The V gene end was trimmed by 6 bases and the J gene end by 8 bases; junction bases not matched to a gene: 6. This CDR3 contains 12 residues. DNA for the CDR3: TGTGCCAGCAGCCAGGGGGGATCGGGCTACACCTTC. Protein product: CASSQGGSGYTF.

The rearrangement uses TRBV7-6 and TRBJ2-5; D is undetermined. V gave up 7 bases and J gave up 4 bases, with 16 bases separating them. CDR3 length: 14 residues. Germline CDR1 SGHVS, CDR2 FNYEAQ. The CDR3 loop reads CASKPDLAGETQYF. CDR3 nucleotide sequence: TGTGCCAGCAAACCCGACCTCGCAGGAGAGACCCAGTACTTC.

The chain has TRBV9 and TRBJ1-6; D not certain. The V gene lost 0 bases and the J gene lost 1 base, with 8 bases spanning the gap. The CDR3 has 16 amino acids. Germline lookup yields CDR1 SGDLS and CDR2 YYNGEE. DNA for the CDR3: TGTGCCAGCAGCGTAGGGCCAGGATCCTATAATTCACCCCTCCACTTT. Encoded protein: CASSVGPGSYNSPLHF.

The chain carries TRBV5-4 and TRBJ2-3; D not certain. V lost 0 bases and J lost 4, with 21 bases in between. The CDR3 is made up of 18 amino acids. Germline V gives CDR1 SGHNT, CDR2 YYREEE (reference sequence). The CDR3 nucleotides are TGTGCCAGCAGCTTGGCAGTAAAGGTCAAGACGGAGTCAGATACGCAGTATTTT. Protein product: CASSLAVKVKTESDTQYF.

J is TRBJ2-3 and V is TRBV10-1; D unresolved. Germline CDR1 WNHNN, CDR2 SYGVQD (reference sequence). The CDR3 sequence is 15 residues long. The V end was cut by 1 base, the J end by 2 bases, with 10 bases between. The CDR3 loop reads CASSEFGGFTDTQYF. The CDR3 bases are TGCGCCAGCAGTGAGTTCGGCGGATTCACAGATACGCAGTATTTT.